A selection of T cell receptor beta chains follows, all from one sample in a study of CD8+ T cells in alopecia areata. Assay used: immunoSEQ multiplex PCR; TCRdb lists only in-frame clones, some missing. The sample records under 300,000 clones, approximately 61% being singletons. The sequenced sample was CD4+ T cells sorted from blood, obtained at week 0. These receptors were obtained from a human donor with alopecia areata. The CDR3 runs from the conserved cysteine through the conserved F or W. The D gene is left open where the match is weak. The size entry is marked missing in some rows and otherwise reads once, few, many or a size class.

D gene,V gene,J gene,clone size,CDR3 protein,CDR3 DNA
-,TRBV7-2,TRBJ2-4,-,CASSLNDRKDIQYF,TGTGCCAGCAGCTTAAACGACAGGAAGGACATTCAGTACTTC
-,TRBV13,TRBJ2-7,-,CASSSRLRHEQYF,TGTGCCAGCAGCTCGAGGCTACGCCACGAGCAGTACTTC
-,TRBV27,TRBJ1-2,-,CASAPGGANYGYTF,TGTGCCAGCGCCCCCGGGGGGGCAAACTATGGCTACACCTTC
TRBD1,TRBV4-2,TRBJ2-7,few,CASSQVGTGPGAYEQYF,TGTGCCAGCAGCCAAGTCGGGACAGGCCCCGGGGCCTACGAGCAGTACTTC
-,TRBV10-3,TRBJ1-1,-,CAISESTAGVDTEAFF,TGTGCCATCAGTGAGTCGACCGCGGGGGTGGACACTGAAGCTTTCTTT
-,TRBV29-1,TRBJ1-1,-,CSAGLDTEAFF,TGCAGCGCCGGTCTTGACACTGAAGCTTTCTTT
TRBD1,TRBV7-9,TRBJ1-1,-,CASSLGQGESTEAFF,TGTGCCAGCAGCTTGGGACAGGGAGAATCGACTGAAGCTTTCTTT
-,TRBV29-1,TRBJ1-4,-,CSVTPPTNEKLFF,TGCAGCGTTACACCCCCAACTAATGAAAAACTGTTTTTT
TRBD2,TRBV7-3,TRBJ2-3,-,CASSLAGGPADTQYF,TGTGCCAGCAGCTTAGCGGGGGGGCCTGCAGATACGCAGTATTTT
-,TRBV5-1,TRBJ1-5,-,CASSLVGGQPQHF,TGCGCCAGCAGCTTGGTAGGGGGGCAGCCCCAGCATTTT
-,TRBV18,TRBJ2-3,few,CASSPNRFTDTQYF,TGTGCCAGCTCTCCGAACAGGTTCACAGATACGCAGTATTTT
-,TRBV30,TRBJ1-2,-,CAWSVLAGNGYTF,TGTGCCTGGAGTGTACTAGCCGGGAATGGCTACACCTTC
-,TRBV11-1,TRBJ2-3,-,CASSLVTDTQYF,TGTGCCAGCAGCTTAGTCACAGATACGCAGTATTTT
-,TRBV30,TRBJ2-5,-,CAWSGGKETQYF,TGTGCCTGGAGTGGAGGAAAAGAGACCCAGTACTTC
TRBD2,TRBV27,TRBJ2-1,-,CASSPDSGGAMNEQFF,TGTGCCAGCAGTCCTGACAGCGGGGGGGCCATGAATGAGCAGTTCTTC
-,TRBV20-1,TRBJ1-2,-,CSAQAAADF,TGCAGTGCCCAGGCGGCGGCCGACTTC
TRBD2,TRBV19,TRBJ2-3,few,CASHRTSGGTDTQYF,TGTGCCAGTCATCGGACTAGCGGGGGCACAGATACGCAGTATTTT
TRBD2,TRBV30,TRBJ2-7,once,CAGGLAVTYEQYF,TGTGCCGGGGGACTAGCGGTTACCTACGAGCAGTACTTC
-,TRBV29-1,TRBJ2-5,-,CRIGDLRFGETQYF,TGCAGGATAGGGGACCTCCGCTTTGGAGAGACCCAGTACTTC
-,TRBV11-2,TRBJ1-1,-,CASSLAGVHSSSEAFF,TGTGCCAGCAGCTTAGCGGGGGTGCACTCGTCGAGTGAAGCTTTCTTT
-,TRBV30,TRBJ1-1,-,CAWSRPPTGAFF,TGTGCCTGGAGTCGTCCCCCCACGGGAGCTTTCTTT
TRBD1,TRBV29-1,TRBJ2-7,-,CSVALDRGYEQYF,TGCAGCGTTGCTCTGGACAGGGGTTACGAGCAGTACTTC
TRBD2,TRBV11-1,TRBJ2-2,-,CASTPPGTSGGEYTGELFF,TGTGCCAGCACCCCCCCCGGGACTAGCGGGGGGGAGTACACCGGGGAGCTGTTTTTT
-,TRBV7-2,TRBJ1-5,-,CASAGGGQPQHF,TGTGCCAGCGCTGGCGGCGGTCAGCCCCAGCATTTT
TRBD1,TRBV29-1,TRBJ1-2,-,CSVERQGNRGYTF,TGCAGCGTTGAAAGACAGGGGAACCGTGGCTACACCTTC
TRBD1,TRBV30,TRBJ2-3,-,CAWSRKGQGASTDTQYF,TGTGCCTGGAGTCGAAAGGGACAGGGGGCGTCAACAGATACGCAGTATTTT
-,TRBV10-1,TRBJ1-4,-,CASSESKVGYEKLFF,TGCGCCAGCAGTGAGTCGAAGGTTGGTTACGAAAAACTGTTTTTT
-,TRBV7-2,TRBJ2-3,few,CASSSPGNTDTQYF,TGTGCCAGCAGCTCGCCTGGGAATACAGATACGCAGTATTTT
-,TRBV19,TRBJ2-5,-,CASSIFLGETQYF,TGTGCCAGTAGTATATTCCTGGGGGAGACCCAGTACTTC
TRBD1,TRBV29-1,TRBJ1-1,-,CSVETGGMTEAFF,TGCAGCGTTGAAACAGGGGGCATGACTGAAGCTTTCTTT
-,TRBV19,TRBJ2-5,many,CASSTNGETQYF,TGTGCCAGTAGTACAAACGGGGAGACCCAGTACTTC
-,TRBV25-1,TRBJ1-2,-,CASSPRTVSSFGYTF,TGTGCCAGCAGTCCTCGGACAGTCTCAAGTTTTGGCTACACCTTC
TRBD1,TRBV6-5,TRBJ1-6,-,CASSKQGRDSPLHF,TGTGCCAGCAGTAAACAGGGGCGAGATTCACCCCTCCACTTT
-,TRBV29-1,TRBJ1-1,once,CSTGGRNTEAFF,TGCAGCACTGGGGGCAGGAACACTGAAGCTTTCTTT
TRBD2,TRBV4-2,TRBJ2-2,-,CASSQDLAGPTGELFF,TGTGCCAGCAGCCAAGATCTAGCGGGGCCCACCGGGGAGCTGTTTTTT
TRBD2,TRBV30,TRBJ2-3,-,CAWGPRGGTLF,TGTGCCTGGGGGCCGCGCGGGGGGACACTTTTT
-,TRBV7-2,TRBJ1-1,-,CASSLESFVEAFF,TGTGCCAGCAGCTTAGAGTCGTTTGTTGAAGCTTTCTTT
-,TRBV7-9,TRBJ2-7,-,CASSSQRGRDEQYF,TGTGCCAGCAGCTCGCAGAGGGGTAGGGACGAGCAGTACTTC
-,TRBV11-2,TRBJ2-7,-,CASSSPAGAGEQYF,TGTGCCAGCAGCTCACCCGCGGGGGCGGGGGAGCAGTACTTC
-,TRBV19,TRBJ2-7,-,CASSIASSYEQYF,TGTGCCAGTAGTATAGCCAGCTCCTACGAGCAGTACTTC
-,TRBV7-9,TRBJ2-6,-,CASRPTDGRANVLTF,TGTGCCAGCAGACCGACGGACGGGAGGGCCAACGTCCTGACTTTC
-,TRBV5-4,TRBJ1-6,few,CASSPRGSSYNSPLHF,TGTGCCAGCAGCCCACGGGGAAGCTCCTATAATTCACCCCTCCACTTT
-,TRBV30,TRBJ1-1,-,CAWNRDLNTEAFF,TGTGCCTGGAACAGGGATCTGAACACTGAAGCTTTCTTT
-,TRBV29-1,TRBJ2-1,few,CSVAPGYNEQFF,TGCAGCGTTGCGCCGGGCTACAATGAGCAGTTCTTC
-,TRBV5-6,TRBJ2-5,few,CASSRGATGNQETQYF,TGTGCCAGCAGCCGGGGGGCCACAGGGAACCAAGAGACCCAGTACTTC
-,TRBV30,TRBJ1-2,once,CAWSGGPYGYTF,TGTGCCTGGAGCGGGGGACCTTATGGCTACACCTTC
-,TRBV2,TRBJ1-5,-,CASSEVRDGRRPQHF,TGTGCCAGCAGTGAAGTTAGGGACGGGCGCCGGCCCCAGCATTTT
TRBD1,TRBV12-5,TRBJ2-7,few,CASGLDRGYEQYF,TGTGCTAGTGGTTTGGACAGGGGGTACGAGCAGTACTTC
TRBD1,TRBV6-1,TRBJ1-5,-,CASRGTGVRPQHF,TGTGCCAGCAGGGGGACAGGGGTGAGGCCCCAGCATTTT
TRBD2,TRBV5-6,TRBJ2-5,-,CASSPVPSGDETQYF,TGTGCCAGCAGCCCGGTACCTAGCGGGGACGAGACCCAGTACTTC
TRBD2,TRBV7-9,TRBJ2-1,-,CARGLAGVKIF,TGTGCCAGGGGACTAGCGGGGGTCAAAATCTTC
-,TRBV10-3,TRBJ2-5,-,CAIRPGRQETQYF,TGTGCCATCAGGCCGGGGAGACAAGAGACCCAGTACTTC
-,TRBV10-3,TRBJ1-5,-,CAISVSGGNNQPQHF,TGTGCCATCAGTGTTAGTGGAGGGAACAATCAGCCCCAGCATTTT